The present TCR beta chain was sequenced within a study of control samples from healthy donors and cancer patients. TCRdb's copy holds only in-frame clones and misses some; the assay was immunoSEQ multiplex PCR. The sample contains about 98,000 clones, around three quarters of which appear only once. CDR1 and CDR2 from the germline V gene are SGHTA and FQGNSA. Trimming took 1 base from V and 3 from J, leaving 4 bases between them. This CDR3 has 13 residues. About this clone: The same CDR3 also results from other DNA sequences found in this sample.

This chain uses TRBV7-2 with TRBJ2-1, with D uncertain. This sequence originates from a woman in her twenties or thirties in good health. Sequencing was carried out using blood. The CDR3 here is CASSLVSYNEQFF. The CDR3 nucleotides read TGTGCCAGCAGCTTAGTGAGCTACAATGAGCAGTTCTTC.